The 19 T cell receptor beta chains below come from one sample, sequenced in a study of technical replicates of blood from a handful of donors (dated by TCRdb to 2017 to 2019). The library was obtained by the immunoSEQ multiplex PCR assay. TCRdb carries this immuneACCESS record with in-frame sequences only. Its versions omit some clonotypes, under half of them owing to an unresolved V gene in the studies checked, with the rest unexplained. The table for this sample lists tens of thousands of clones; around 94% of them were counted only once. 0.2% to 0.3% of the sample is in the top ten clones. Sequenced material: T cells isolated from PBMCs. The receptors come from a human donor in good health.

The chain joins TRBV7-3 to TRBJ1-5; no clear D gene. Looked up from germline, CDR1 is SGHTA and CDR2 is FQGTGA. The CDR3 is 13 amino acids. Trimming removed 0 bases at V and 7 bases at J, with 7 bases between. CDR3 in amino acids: CASSLTRGQPQHF. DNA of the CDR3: TGTGCCAGCAGCTTAACCCGAGGCCAGCCCCAGCATTTT.

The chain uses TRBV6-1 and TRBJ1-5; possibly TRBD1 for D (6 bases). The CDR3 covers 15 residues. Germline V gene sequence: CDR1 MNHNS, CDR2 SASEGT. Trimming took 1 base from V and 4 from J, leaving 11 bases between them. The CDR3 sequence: CASSEGGTWNQPQHF. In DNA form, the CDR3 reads TGTGCCAGCAGTGAAGGGGGGACATGGAATCAGCCCCAGCATTTT.

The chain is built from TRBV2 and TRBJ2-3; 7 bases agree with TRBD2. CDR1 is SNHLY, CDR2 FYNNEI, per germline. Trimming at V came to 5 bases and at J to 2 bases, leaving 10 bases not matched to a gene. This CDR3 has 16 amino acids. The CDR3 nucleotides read TGTGCCAGCAGTATACGCCCAGCGGGGACCACAGATACGCAGTATTTT. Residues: CASSIRPAGTTDTQYF. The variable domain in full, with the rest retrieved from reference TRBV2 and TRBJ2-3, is EPEVTQTPSHQVTQMGQEVILRCVPISNHLYFYWYRQILGQKVEFLVSFYNNEISEKSEIFDDQFSVERPDGSNFTLKIRSTKLEDSAMYFCASSIRPAGTTDTQYFGPGTRLTVL.

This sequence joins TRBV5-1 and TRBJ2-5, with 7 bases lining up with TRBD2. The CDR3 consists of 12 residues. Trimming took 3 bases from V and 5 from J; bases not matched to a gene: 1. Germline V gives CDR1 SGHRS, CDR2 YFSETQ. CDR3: CASSSGGETQYF. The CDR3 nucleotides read TGCGCCAGCAGCTCCGGGGGGGAGACCCAGTACTTC.

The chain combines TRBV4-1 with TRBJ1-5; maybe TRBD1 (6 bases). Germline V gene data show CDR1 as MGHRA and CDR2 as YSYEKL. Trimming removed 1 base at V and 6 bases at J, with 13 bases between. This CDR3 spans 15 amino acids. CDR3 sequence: CASSQGQARGQPQHF. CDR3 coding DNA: TGCGCCAGCAGCCAAGGACAGGCGAGAGGTCAGCCCCAGCATTTT.

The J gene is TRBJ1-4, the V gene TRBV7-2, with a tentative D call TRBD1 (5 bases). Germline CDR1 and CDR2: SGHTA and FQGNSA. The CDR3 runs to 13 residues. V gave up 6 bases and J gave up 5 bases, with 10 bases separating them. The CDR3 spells CASRPTGNEKLFF. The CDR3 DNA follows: TGTGCCAGCAGGCCAACAGGAAATGAAAAACTGTTTTTT.

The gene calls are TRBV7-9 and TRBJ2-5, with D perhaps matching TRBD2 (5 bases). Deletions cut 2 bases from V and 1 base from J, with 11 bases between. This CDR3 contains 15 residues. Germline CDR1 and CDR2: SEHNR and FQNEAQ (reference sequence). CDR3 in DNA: TGTGCCAGCAGCTTATCCACCGGGATCCAAGAGACCCAGTACTTC. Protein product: CASSLSTGIQETQYF.

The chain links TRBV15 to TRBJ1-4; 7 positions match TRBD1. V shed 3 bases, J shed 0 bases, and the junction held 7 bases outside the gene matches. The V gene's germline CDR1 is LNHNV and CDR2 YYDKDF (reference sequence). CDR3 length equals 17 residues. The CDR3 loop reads CATSSHRDSSTNEKLFF. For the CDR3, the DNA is TGTGCCACCAGCAGTCACCGGGACAGTTCAACTAATGAAAAACTGTTTTTT.

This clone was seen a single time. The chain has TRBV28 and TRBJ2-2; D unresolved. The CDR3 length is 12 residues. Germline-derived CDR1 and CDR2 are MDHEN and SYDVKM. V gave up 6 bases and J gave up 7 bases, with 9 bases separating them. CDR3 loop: CASSRLFGELFF. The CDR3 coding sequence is TGTGCCAGCAGCAGATTGTTCGGGGAGCTGTTTTTT.

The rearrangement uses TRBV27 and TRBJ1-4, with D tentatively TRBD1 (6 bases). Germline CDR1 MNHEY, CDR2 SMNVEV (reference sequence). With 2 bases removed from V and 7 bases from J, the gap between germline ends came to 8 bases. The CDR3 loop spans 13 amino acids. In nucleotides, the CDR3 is TGTGCCAGCAGTTTAGAAGGGGGTGAAAAACTGTTTTTT. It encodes CASSLEGGEKLFF.

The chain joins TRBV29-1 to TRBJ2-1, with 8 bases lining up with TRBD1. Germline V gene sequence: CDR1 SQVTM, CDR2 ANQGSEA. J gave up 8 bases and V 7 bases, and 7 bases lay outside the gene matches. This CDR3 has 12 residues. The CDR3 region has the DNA TGCAGCGCCACCAGGGGGCAGCATGAGCAGTTCTTC. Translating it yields CSATRGQHEQFF.

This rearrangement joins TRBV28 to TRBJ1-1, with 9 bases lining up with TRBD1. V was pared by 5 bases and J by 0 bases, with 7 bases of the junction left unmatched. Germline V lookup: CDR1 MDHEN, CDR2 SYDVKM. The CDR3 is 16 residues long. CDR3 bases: TGTGCCAGCAGTCTTAGACAGGGGGATTTGAACACTGAAGCTTTCTTT. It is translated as CASSLRQGDLNTEAFF. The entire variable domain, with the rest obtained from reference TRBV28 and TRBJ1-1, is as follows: DVKVTQSSRYLVKRTGEKVFLECVQDMDHENMFWYRQDPGLGLRLIYFSYDVKMKEKGDIPEGYSVSREKKERFSLILESASTNQTSMYLCASSLRQGDLNTEAFFGQGTRLTVV.

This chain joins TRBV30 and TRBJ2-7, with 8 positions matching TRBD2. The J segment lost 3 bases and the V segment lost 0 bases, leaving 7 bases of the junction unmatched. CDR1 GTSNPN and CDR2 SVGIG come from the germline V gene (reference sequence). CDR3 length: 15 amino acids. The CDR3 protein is CAWSVPSGGVYEQYF. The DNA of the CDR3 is TGTGCCTGGAGTGTACCCAGCGGGGGAGTCTACGAGCAGTACTTC.

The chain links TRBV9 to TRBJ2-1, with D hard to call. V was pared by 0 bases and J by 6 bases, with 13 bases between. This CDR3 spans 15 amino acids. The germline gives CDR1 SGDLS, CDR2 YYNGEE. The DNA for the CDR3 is TGTGCCAGCAGCGTAGGGTTTAACACGGGCAATGAGCAGTTCTTC. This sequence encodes CASSVGFNTGNEQFF.

Written as DNA, the CDR3 is TGTGCCGCCTCGGGTTATCTGGGCGAGCAGTACTTC. Amino acid sequence: CAASGYLGEQYF. V and J are TRBV30 and TRBJ2-7; D is ambiguous. The CDR3 contains 12 residues. The ends were cut back, 8 bases at V and 6 bases at J, with 17 bases in the middle. Germline V gene data show CDR1 as GTSNPN and CDR2 as SVGIG (reference sequence).

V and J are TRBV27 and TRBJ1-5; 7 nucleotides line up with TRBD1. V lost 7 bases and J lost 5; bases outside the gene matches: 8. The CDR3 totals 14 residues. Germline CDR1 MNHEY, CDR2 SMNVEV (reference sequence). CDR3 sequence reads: CASIMTGPHQPQHF. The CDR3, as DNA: TGTGCCAGCATCATGACAGGGCCCCATCAGCCCCAGCATTTT.

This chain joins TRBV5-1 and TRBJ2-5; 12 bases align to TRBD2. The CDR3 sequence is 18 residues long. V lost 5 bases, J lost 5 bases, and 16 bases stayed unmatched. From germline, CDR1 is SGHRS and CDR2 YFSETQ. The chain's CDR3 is CASSYGLLAGGPGETQYF. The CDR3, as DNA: TGCGCCAGCAGTTATGGACTCCTAGCGGGAGGGCCGGGTGAGACCCAGTACTTC.

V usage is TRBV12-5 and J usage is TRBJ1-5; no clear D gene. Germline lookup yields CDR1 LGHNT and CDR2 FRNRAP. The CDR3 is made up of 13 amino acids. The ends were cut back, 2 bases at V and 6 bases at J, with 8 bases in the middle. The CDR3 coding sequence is TGTGCTAGTGGTTTGTCCAGTCGTCAGCCCCAGCATTTT. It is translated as CASGLSSRQPQHF.

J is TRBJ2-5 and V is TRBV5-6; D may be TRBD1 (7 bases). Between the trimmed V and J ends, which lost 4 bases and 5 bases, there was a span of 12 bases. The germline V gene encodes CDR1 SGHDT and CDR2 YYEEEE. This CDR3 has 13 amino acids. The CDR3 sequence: CASSLRGAETQYF. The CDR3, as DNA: TGTGCCAGCAGCCTCAGGGGGGCTGAGACCCAGTACTTC. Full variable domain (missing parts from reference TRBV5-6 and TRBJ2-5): DAGVTQSPTHLIKTRGQQVTLRCSPKSGHDTVSWYQQALGQGPQFIFQYYEEEERQRGNFPDRFSGHQFPNYSSELNVNALLLGDSALYLCASSLRGAETQYFGPGTRLLVL.